The T cell receptor (beta chain) under discussion was sequenced for a study of blood T cell repertoires in COVID-19. Study information: T cells, B-cell-depleted T cells, or PBMCs supplied cDNA or gDNA.

Repertoires were generated with immunoSEQ multiplex PCR, while TCRdb's copy carries only in-frame clones and drops some. The table shows about 280,000 clones, with roughly 80% occurring only once. Trimming took 4 bases from V and 2 from J; bases not matched to a gene: 11. Germline V CDR1 and CDR2: ENHRY, SYGVKD. The CDR3 is 18 amino acids. The sequenced sample consisted of peripheral blood. The chain links TRBV10-3 to TRBJ2-6; 7 bases match TRBD1. The sequence was collected from a woman between 45 and 65 years old who had recovered from COVID-19. This CDR3 is CAISASTGALAGANVLTF. The CDR3 DNA is TGTGCCATCAGTGCCTCTACAGGGGCCCTAGCTGGGGCCAACGTCCTGACTTTC.